This T cell receptor beta chain was sequenced for a study of blood T cell repertoires in COVID-19. At the level of the study: Samples of COVID-19 (acute and convalescent) were obtained from the United States, Italy and Spain. Sources were T cells, B-cell-depleted T cells, or PBMCs; the material itself was cDNA or gDNA.

Per the authors' pipeline: How many nucleated cells were present was estimated from reference gene primer amplification. Generated by immunoSEQ multiplex PCR, the TCRdb table keeps only in-frame clones and is missing some. V, J and clone size were drawn from that table, and D and trimming were deduced from the DNA. This table has around 150,000 clones, 75% to 90% appearing once. Per germline, CDR1 KGHDR and CDR2 SFDVKD. The CDR3 runs to 13 residues. The V gene end was trimmed by 7 bases and the J gene end by 7 bases; junction bases not matched to a gene: 8. The sequence derives from a woman aged 60 to 75 with active COVID-19. The sequenced sample consisted of peripheral blood. This sequence joins TRBV24-1 and TRBJ1-1, with 7 positions matching TRBD1. The chain's CDR3 is CATRKGGLNEAFF. CDR3 coding DNA: TGTGCCACCAGGAAAGGGGGCTTGAATGAAGCTTTCTTT.